This T cell receptor beta chain was observed in a study of cytomegalovirus exposure and HLA in healthy donors. For the study at large: A preliminary data release comprised around 85 million unique TCRs obtained from HLA-typed donors.

CDR3 size: 13 residues. Germline CDR1 and CDR2: WSHSY and SAAADI. The V end was cut by 3 bases, the J end by 6 bases, with 9 bases between. Amplification used 60 Vbeta primers and 13 Jbeta primers. The table came from immunoSEQ multiplex PCR; TCRdb's copy has only in-frame clones and leaves some out. The sample lists roughly 120,000 clones, around 70% seen once, with 8% to 8.5% in the top ten. General study points: In vitro assays verified that a few CMV-associated chains recognized CMV antigens specifically.

A remark on this clone: Antigen specificity is unknown.

This chain links TRBV10-2 with TRBJ2-1; D unresolved. This TCR was recovered from a woman between 35 and 50 years old in good health and CMV-seropositive. The source material was PBMCs. The CDR3 spells CASSESLPNEQFF. The CDR3 coding sequence is TGCGCCAGCAGTGAAAGTCTACCCAATGAGCAGTTCTTC.